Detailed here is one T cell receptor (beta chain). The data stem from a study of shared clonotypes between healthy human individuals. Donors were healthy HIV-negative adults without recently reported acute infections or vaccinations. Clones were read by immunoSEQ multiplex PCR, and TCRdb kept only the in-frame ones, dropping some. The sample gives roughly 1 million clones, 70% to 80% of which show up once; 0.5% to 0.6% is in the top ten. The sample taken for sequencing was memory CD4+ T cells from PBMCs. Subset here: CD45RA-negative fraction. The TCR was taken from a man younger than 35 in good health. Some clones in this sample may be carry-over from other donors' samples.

Here the CDR3 reads CASSLAGGPETQYF. The CDR3 DNA is TGCGCCAGCAGCTTGGCGGGGGGGCCGGAGACCCAGTACTTC. V gene TRBV5-1 combines with J gene TRBJ2-5, with 8 bases that match TRBD2. V trimming: 0 bases; J trimming: 5 bases; junction bases outside the gene matches: 3. Looked up from germline, CDR1 is SGHRS and CDR2 is YFSETQ. The CDR3 has 14 residues.